A single sample is the source of the 9 T cell receptor beta chains below, sequenced in a study of blood T cell repertoires in COVID-19. Profiled with immunoSEQ multiplex PCR; TCRdb holds only in-frame clones, not every one. The top ten hold under 1.5% of the sample, which has approximately 200,000 clones, roughly four fifths seen once. The sample comprised PBMCs or T cells enriched from blood (not recorded which). These receptor sequences come from a woman aged 40 to 55 with acute COVID-19.

The V gene is TRBV4-2, the J gene TRBJ1-2, with TRBD1 as a possible D gene (6 bases). CDR3 length: 12 amino acids. The germline CDR1 and CDR2 sequences are LGHNA and YNFKEQ. Deletions cut 4 bases from V and 5 bases from J, with 8 bases between. The CDR3 DNA reads TGTGCCAGCAGCCGCAGGGGTTATGGCTACACCTTC. Translated, it gives CASSRRGYGYTF.

The CDR3 bases are TGTGCCACCAGTCTAACCCCCAACCCCTACAATGAGCAGTTCTTC. Translated: CATSLTPNPYNEQFF. This chain links TRBV24-1 with TRBJ2-1; D gene unclear. Germline CDR1 KGHDR, CDR2 SFDVKD. There are 15 residues in the CDR3. Between the trimmed V and J ends, which lost 6 bases and 2 bases, there was a span of 13 bases.

This clone was seen once. V and J are TRBV9 and TRBJ2-7; D possibly corresponds to TRBD2 (6 bases). The germline V gene has CDR1 SGDLS and CDR2 YYNGEE. This CDR3 is 14 amino acids long. The ends were cut back, 3 bases at V and 4 bases at J, with 14 bases in the middle. CDR3 in DNA: TGTGCCAGCAGCGCCGGGACTGGTGTTTACGAGCAGTACTTC. It specifies CASSAGTGVYEQYF.

V gene TRBV5-5 combines with J gene TRBJ2-5; TRBD2 agrees at 9 bases. Germline CDR1 reads SGHKS; CDR2 reads YYEKEE (reference sequence). V dropped 4 bases and J dropped 6; count of bases not matched to a gene: 19. This CDR3 has 18 amino acids. CDR3 protein: CASSPGPSMLAGQQTQYF. Written as DNA, the CDR3 is TGTGCCAGCAGCCCGGGACCGTCGATGCTAGCGGGGCAGCAGACCCAGTACTTC.

This CDR3 reads CASSGPSSLSGNTIYF. For the CDR3, the DNA is TGTGCCAGCAGTGGCCCCTCGAGTCTCTCTGGAAACACCATATATTTT. This chain connects TRBV2 to TRBJ1-3; D is undetermined. The CDR3 has 16 residues. Trimming stripped 4 bases from V and 0 bases from J, with 13 bases between. The germline gives CDR1 SNHLY, CDR2 FYNNEI.

The chain recombines TRBV7-9 with TRBJ2-5; perhaps TRBD2 as D (6 bases). Trimming removed 1 base at V and 7 bases at J, with 10 bases between. Germline CDR1 and CDR2: SEHNR and FQNEAQ (reference sequence). The CDR3 loop spans 13 amino acids. CDR3 sequence: CASSLVQGGTQYF. The CDR3 DNA follows: TGTGCCAGCAGCTTAGTCCAGGGAGGGACCCAGTACTTC.

This chain connects TRBV15 to TRBJ1-2; D ambiguous. In germline, CDR1 is LNHNV, CDR2 YYDKDF (reference sequence). V lost 2 bases and J 4 bases, leaving 23 bases between the germline ends. The CDR3 is made up of 18 amino acids. CDR3 in amino acids: CATSRSPSGRSLLYGYTF. In DNA form, the CDR3 reads TGTGCCACCAGCAGATCCCCCTCCGGCAGGTCGCTGCTCTATGGCTACACCTTC.

This chain uses TRBV2 with TRBJ2-3; 9 bases agree with TRBD2. Trimming at V came to 6 bases and at J to 8 bases, leaving 12 bases not matched to a gene. Looked up from germline, CDR1 is SNHLY and CDR2 is FYNNEI. The CDR3 is 15 residues long. Written as DNA, the CDR3 is TGTGCCAGCAGGCGAGGGCGGGAGGGCCAGGTTACGCAGTATTTT. The encoded protein is CASRRGREGQVTQYF.

J is TRBJ2-3 and V is TRBV19, with a weak D call TRBD2 (5 bases). Trimming removed 6 bases from V and 0 bases from J, with 16 bases in between. The CDR3 has 16 residues. Germline loops: CDR1 LNHDA, CDR2 SQIVND (reference sequence). In nucleotides, the CDR3 is TGTGCCAGTAGGAATCGGGGAAGTTCTAGCACAGATACGCAGTATTTT. It specifies CASRNRGSSSTDTQYF.